Listed here is a single T cell receptor (beta chain). Its antigen remains unknown. This entry comes from a study of PD-1 blockade in mismatch repair-deficient tumors. Turning to the study itself: All were previously treated, progressing patients with about 11 mismatch repair-deficient cancer types. Study-level results: Tumor-resident clones, often undetectable pretreatment in blood, expanded then contracted after pembrolizumab.

The TCR-sequenced patients were three responders to pembrolizumab. Some clones are missing from TCRdb's copy, which holds only in-frame ones; the method was immunoSEQ multiplex PCR. Counted here are 100,000 or so clones, 82% occurring once; the ten biggest clones make up 6.3%. Trimming cost V 3 bases and J 4 bases, with 13 bases left between them. This CDR3 is built from 14 residues. The V gene's germline CDR1 is SGHKS and CDR2 YYEKEE (reference sequence). The V gene is TRBV5-5, the J gene TRBJ1-1; D ambiguous. The input for sequencing was peripheral blood, taken 35 to 37 weeks after starting pembrolizumab. The receptor's source is an adult with mismatch repair-deficient cancer. The CDR3 here is CASSWNPGSTEAFF. DNA for the CDR3: TGTGCCAGCAGCTGGAATCCTGGAAGCACTGAAGCTTTCTTT.